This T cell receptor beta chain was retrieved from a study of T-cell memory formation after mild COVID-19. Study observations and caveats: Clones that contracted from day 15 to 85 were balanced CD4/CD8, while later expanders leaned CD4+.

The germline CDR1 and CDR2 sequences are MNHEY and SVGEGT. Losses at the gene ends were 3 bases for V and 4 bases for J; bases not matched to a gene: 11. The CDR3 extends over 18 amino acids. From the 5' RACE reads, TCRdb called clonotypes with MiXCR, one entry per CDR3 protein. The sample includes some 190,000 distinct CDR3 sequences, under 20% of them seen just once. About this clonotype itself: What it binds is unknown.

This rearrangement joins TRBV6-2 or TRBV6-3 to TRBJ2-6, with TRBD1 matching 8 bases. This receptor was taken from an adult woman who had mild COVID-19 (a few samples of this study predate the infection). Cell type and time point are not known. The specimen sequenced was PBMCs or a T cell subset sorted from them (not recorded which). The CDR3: CASSYLGRGRGGANVLTF. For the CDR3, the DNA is TGTGCCAGCAGTTATTTGGGCAGGGGGCGAGGAGGGGCCAACGTCCTGACTTTC.